The clone carrying this T cell receptor beta chain was detected only once. This record belongs to a study of blood T cell repertoires in COVID-19. At the level of the study: Sites in the United States, Italy and Spain provided acute and convalescent COVID-19 samples. In each case, the material was cDNA or gDNA derived from T cells, B-cell-depleted T cells, or PBMCs.

Original analysis: Cell counts per sample came from amplifying reference gene primers. Some clones are missing from TCRdb's copy, which holds only in-frame ones; the method was immunoSEQ multiplex PCR. That table supplies the V and J calls and clone size; D and trimming were determined from the DNA. The sample consists of about 200,000 clones, approximately 84% of them appearing once. The CDR3 is 15 residues long. The germline gives CDR1 LGHNA, CDR2 YNFKEQ. Between the trimmed V and J ends, which lost 0 bases and 4 bases, there was a span of 11 bases. The chain joins TRBV4-2 to TRBJ2-3, with unresolved D. The sample was peripheral blood. The TCR originated in a man at least 80 years old with acute or convalescent COVID-19. CDR3 bases: TGTGCCAGCAGCCAAGAACGTTTGGCGGCAGATACGCAGTATTTT. Residues: CASSQERLAADTQYF.